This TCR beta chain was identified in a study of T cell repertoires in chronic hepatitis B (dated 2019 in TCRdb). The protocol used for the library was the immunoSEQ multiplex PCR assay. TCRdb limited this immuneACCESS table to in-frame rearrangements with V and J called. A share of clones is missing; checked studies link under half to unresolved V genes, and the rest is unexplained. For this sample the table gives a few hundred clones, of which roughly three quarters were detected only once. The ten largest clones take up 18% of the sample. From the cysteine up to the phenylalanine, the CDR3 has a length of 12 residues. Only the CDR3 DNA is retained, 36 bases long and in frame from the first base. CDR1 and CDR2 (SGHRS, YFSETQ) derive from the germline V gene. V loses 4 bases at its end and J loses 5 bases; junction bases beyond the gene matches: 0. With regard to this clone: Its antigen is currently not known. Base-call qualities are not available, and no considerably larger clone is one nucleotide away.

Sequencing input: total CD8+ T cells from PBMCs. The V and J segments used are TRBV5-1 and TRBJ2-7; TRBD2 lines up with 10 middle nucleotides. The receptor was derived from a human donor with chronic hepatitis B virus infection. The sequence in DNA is TGCGCCAGCAGCCTAGCGGGAGACGAGCAGTACTTC. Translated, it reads CASSLAGDEQYF.